Listed below are T cell receptor beta chains from one sample, sequenced in a study of OX40 agonist ivuxolimab in advanced cancers. Libraries were prepared by immunoSEQ multiplex PCR; TCRdb keeps only in-frame clonotypes and omits some of them. The sample has tens of thousands of clones, around 86% seen once. The sequencing used CD4+ or CD8+ T cells sorted from blood, collected in a trial of the OX40 agonist ivuxolimab. The receptors come from an adult with an advanced solid tumor such as melanoma, head and neck, liver or kidney cancer. CDR3s include the opening cysteine and the closing phenylalanine or tryptophan. The D gene is left open where the match is weak. Part of the rows lack a size; the others show once, few, many or a class for expanded clones.

clone_size,j_call,d_call,v_call,cdr3_aa,cdr3_nt
.,TRBJ2-1,.,TRBV25-1,CASSESIASKSGEQFF,TGTGCCAGCAGTGAATCTATCGCTAGCAAGTCCGGTGAGCAGTTCTTC
.,TRBJ2-1,.,TRBV11-2,CASSLQVGNEQFF,TGTGCCAGCAGCCTACAGGTCGGCAATGAGCAGTTCTTC
once,TRBJ2-3,.,TRBV10-1,CASNFGGTDTQYF,TGCGCCAGCAACTTTGGGGGCACAGATACGCAGTATTTT
.,TRBJ2-1,.,TRBV18,CASSPIENEQFF,TGTGCCAGCTCACCAATCGAGAATGAGCAGTTCTTC
.,TRBJ1-4,.,TRBV5-4,CASSWSGPNEKLFF,TGTGCCAGCAGCTGGTCGGGACCAAATGAAAAACTGTTTTTT
.,TRBJ1-1,TRBD1,TRBV4-1,CASSRGDRAADTEAFF,TGCGCCAGCAGCCGAGGAGACAGGGCCGCGGACACTGAAGCTTTCTTT
.,TRBJ1-2,.,TRBV10-1,CASSPVQGLYGYTF,TGCGCCAGCAGCCCGGTACAGGGCCTCTATGGCTACACCTTC
.,TRBJ2-7,TRBD1,TRBV5-1,CASSLEGTGVYEQYF,TGCGCCAGCAGCTTGGAAGGGACAGGGGTCTACGAGCAGTACTTC
.,TRBJ2-7,.,TRBV28,CASSLGSRAHEQYF,TGTGCCAGCAGTTTAGGGTCCAGGGCCCACGAGCAGTACTTC
.,TRBJ2-1,TRBD2,TRBV18,CASSPIAGGTNEQFF,TGTGCCAGCTCACCTATAGCGGGAGGGACGAATGAGCAGTTCTTC
.,TRBJ2-1,TRBD2,TRBV7-6,CASSQPSGATNEQFF,TGTGCCAGCAGCCAGCCTAGCGGTGCCACCAATGAGCAGTTCTTC
.,TRBJ2-1,.,TRBV19,CASTAAGRHEQFF,TGTGCCAGTACCGCCGCGGGACGGCATGAGCAGTTCTTC
.,TRBJ1-1,.,TRBV1,CTSSHPTGNIRMGAEAFF,TGCACCAGCAGCCACCCCACAGGGAATATTCGAATGGGTGCTGAAGCTTTCTTT
.,TRBJ2-1,TRBD2,TRBV7-2,CASSLTSGRINEQFF,TGTGCCAGCAGCCTGACTAGCGGGAGAATAAATGAGCAGTTCTTC
once,TRBJ2-2,TRBD1,TRBV5-1,CASSLTDRGHRTGELFF,TGCGCCAGCAGCTTAACCGACAGGGGGCATCGAACCGGGGAGCTGTTTTTT
.,TRBJ2-1,TRBD2,TRBV2,CASSARTSGRTKDEQFF,TGTGCCAGCAGTGCCCGGACTAGCGGGAGGACCAAGGATGAGCAGTTCTTC
.,TRBJ2-1,TRBD1,TRBV10-3,CAIRRDRGLSGMANEQFF,TGTGCCATCAGGAGGGACAGGGGGTTGAGCGGGATGGCCAATGAGCAGTTCTTC
.,TRBJ2-7,.,TRBV6-5,CASRPQGVGYEQYF,TGTGCCAGCAGACCACAGGGAGTGGGCTACGAGCAGTACTTC
.,TRBJ2-2,.,TRBV9,CASSPWVTGELFF,TGTGCCAGCAGCCCCTGGGTCACCGGGGAGCTGTTTTTT
.,TRBJ2-1,.,TRBV7-9,CASSMADNEQFF,TGTGCCAGCAGCATGGCTGACAATGAGCAGTTCTTC
once,TRBJ2-5,.,TRBV18,CASSPPGNRAGETQYF,TGTGCCAGCTCACCACCTGGGAATAGGGCTGGAGAGACCCAGTACTTC
once,TRBJ1-4,.,TRBV11-3,CASTVRGGNEKLFF,TGTGCCAGCACCGTGCGGGGGGGTAATGAAAAACTGTTTTTT
.,TRBJ2-1,.,TRBV9,CASSPVEAQTYNEQFF,TGTGCCAGCAGCCCCGTTGAAGCGCAAACCTACAATGAGCAGTTCTTC
.,TRBJ2-1,.,TRBV4-1,CASRALGRSDEQFF,TGCGCCAGCAGGGCACTAGGTCGAAGCGATGAGCAGTTCTTC
once,TRBJ2-3,.,TRBV7-9,CASSLGGSVADTQYF,TGTGCCAGCAGCTTAGGTGGCTCGGTGGCAGATACGCAGTATTTT
.,TRBJ2-5,TRBD2,TRBV19,CASSRGVAGGQETQYF,TGTGCCAGTAGTAGGGGTGTTGCGGGAGGGCAAGAGACCCAGTACTTC
.,TRBJ2-6,.,TRBV6-5,CASGLAPSGANVLTF,TGTGCCAGCGGACTGGCTCCCTCTGGGGCCAACGTCCTGACTTTC
.,TRBJ2-7,.,TRBV5-8,CASSLGISVSYEQYF,TGTGCCAGCAGCTTAGGGATAAGCGTCTCCTACGAGCAGTACTTC
.,TRBJ1-4,.,TRBV11-2,CASGGGTNEKLFF,TGTGCCTCCGGGGGGGGGACTAATGAAAAACTGTTTTTT
.,TRBJ1-5,.,TRBV6-1,CASDPLPGQPQHF,TGTGCCAGCGACCCCCTACCTGGTCAGCCCCAGCATTTT
.,TRBJ2-2,TRBD2,TRBV28,CASSLLMLSGRATGELFF,TGTGCCAGCAGTTTATTAATGTTGAGCGGGAGGGCGACCGGGGAGCTGTTTTTT
.,TRBJ2-1,TRBD2,TRBV29-1,CSVEVASGRAQAFF,TGCAGCGTTGAAGTGGCTAGCGGGAGGGCCCAGGCGTTCTTC
.,TRBJ1-5,.,TRBV6-5,CASSKTGTRQPQHF,TGTGCCAGCAGTAAAACAGGGACCCGTCAGCCCCAGCATTTT
.,TRBJ2-7,TRBD2,TRBV5-4,CASSPDRGDGSYEQYF,TGTGCCAGCAGTCCCGATCGGGGGGACGGCTCCTACGAGCAGTACTTC
.,TRBJ1-1,.,TRBV5-4,CASSFGLNTEAFF,TGTGCCAGCAGCTTCGGGCTAAACACTGAAGCTTTCTTT
.,TRBJ2-7,.,TRBV7-9,CASENWSSYEQYF,TGTGCCAGCGAAAACTGGAGCTCCTACGAGCAGTACTTC
once,TRBJ2-5,TRBD2,TRBV6-1,CASSAPGLAGETQYF,TGTGCCAGCAGTGCTCCGGGACTAGCGGGAGAGACCCAGTACTTC
.,TRBJ1-1,.,TRBV7-2,CASSTTGGGTEAFF,TGTGCCAGCAGCACAACGGGAGGGGGTACTGAAGCTTTCTTT
few,TRBJ1-2,.,TRBV5-1,CASSLSGSYGYTF,TGCGCCAGCAGCTTGTCAGGGAGCTATGGCTACACCTTC
.,TRBJ1-3,.,TRBV5-6,CASSSLQTRKAGNTIYF,TGTGCCAGCAGCTCCCTCCAAACAAGGAAGGCTGGAAACACCATATATTTT